These 32 T cell receptor beta chains came from one sample sequenced in a study of T cells after posttransplantation cyclophosphamide. Sequencing was performed with immunoSEQ multiplex PCR; in TCRdb, only in-frame clones are kept and a portion is missing. The sample lists about 22,000 clones; under 85% were seen once. The sample consisted of memory CD4+ T cells sorted from PBMCs. Receptors were obtained from a woman aged 55-69 years in good health, CMV-negative, and a related stem cell transplant donor.

For the CDR3, the DNA is TGTGCCAGCAGCTTAGTTTTCGCTAGCGGGGAAAGAGATACGCAGTATTTT. Protein: CASSLVFASGERDTQYF. The chain is built from TRBV7-9 and TRBJ2-3, with 9 nucleotides matching TRBD2. The CDR3 runs to 17 residues. Per germline, CDR1 SEHNR and CDR2 FQNEAQ (reference sequence). The junction had 10 bases not matched to a gene; V was cut back by 1 base and J by 5 bases. Full variable domain (outside the CDR3, taken from reference TRBV7-9 and TRBJ2-3): DTGVSQNPRHKITKRGQNVTFRCDPISEHNRLYWYRQTLGQGPEFLTYFQNEAQLEKSRLLSDRFSAERPKGSFSTLEIQRTEQGDSAMYLCASSLVFASGERDTQYFGPGTRLTVL.

This clone was detected a few times. The CDR3 region is CASRASGSDYEQYF. CDR3 sequence (DNA): TGTGCCAGTAGGGCTAGCGGGAGTGACTACGAGCAGTACTTC. The chain links TRBV19 to TRBJ2-7, with 10 positions matching TRBD2. The germline V gene encodes CDR1 LNHDA and CDR2 SQIVND (reference sequence). This CDR3 is 14 amino acids long. The J segment lost 3 bases and the V segment lost 6 bases, leaving 5 bases of the junction unmatched. Filled out from reference TRBV19 and TRBJ2-7, the complete variable domain reads DGGITQSPKYLFRKEGQNVTLSCEQNLNHDAMYWYRQDPGQGLRLIYYSQIVNDFQKGDIAEGYSVSREKKESFPLTVTSAQKNPTAFYLCASRASGSDYEQYFGPGTRLTVT.

This clone was counted only a few times. V usage is TRBV5-6 and J usage is TRBJ2-7, with 15 positions matching TRBD2. Germline trimming cut 2 bases from V and 5 bases from J; bases unmatched to any gene: 11. In germline, CDR1 is SGHDT, CDR2 YYEEEE. The CDR3 is made up of 18 amino acids. The CDR3: CASSFIGLAGGRLNEQYF. CDR3 in DNA: TGTGCCAGCAGCTTTATAGGACTAGCGGGAGGGCGATTGAACGAGCAGTACTTC. Variable domain in full (rest from reference TRBV5-6 and TRBJ2-7): DAGVTQSPTHLIKTRGQQVTLRCSPKSGHDTVSWYQQALGQGPQFIFQYYEEEERQRGNFPDRFSGHQFPNYSSELNVNALLLGDSALYLCASSFIGLAGGRLNEQYFGPGTRLTVT.

The rearrangement uses TRBV4-1 and TRBJ2-3; 9 bases are shared with TRBD1. The V and J ends lost 3 bases and 4 bases, in that order; junction bases with no gene match: 8. This CDR3 is built from 16 residues. From germline, CDR1 is MGHRA and CDR2 YSYEKL. The CDR3 loop is CASSQKPGQGADTQYF. In DNA form, the CDR3 reads TGCGCCAGCAGCCAGAAACCGGGACAGGGCGCAGATACGCAGTATTTT.

This chain connects TRBV5-1 to TRBJ2-5; possible D gene TRBD1, 5 bases. The CDR3 has 16 amino acids. Per germline, CDR1 SGHRS and CDR2 YFSETQ. The V gene lost 4 bases and the J gene lost 0 bases, with 16 bases spanning the gap. The CDR3 is CASSVRSGMYQETQYF. The CDR3, as DNA: TGCGCCAGCAGCGTCCGGTCAGGGATGTACCAAGAGACCCAGTACTTC.

The genes are TRBV7-2 and TRBJ2-4; tentative D call: TRBD2 (6 bases). This CDR3 region has 14 residues. In germline, CDR1 is SGHTA, CDR2 FQGNSA. Between the trimmed V and J ends, which lost 2 bases and 8 bases, there was a span of 13 bases. The CDR3 DNA sequence: TGTGCCAGCAGCTTAATGGGCAGGGAGGACATTCAGTACTTC. It is translated as CASSLMGREDIQYF.

This chain connects TRBV20-1 to TRBJ1-1; D may be TRBD1 (5 bases). Germline CDR1 is DFQATT and CDR2 is SNEGSKA (reference sequence). The CDR3 length is 11 residues. The V end was cut by 3 bases, the J end by 6 bases, with 8 bases between. The CDR3 spells CSARGLPEAFF. The CDR3 nucleotides read TGCAGTGCTAGGGGACTCCCTGAAGCTTTCTTT.

As DNA, the CDR3 is TGTGCTAGCTCACCGGGACAGGGTAATGAAAAACTGTTTTTT. Encoded protein: CASSPGQGNEKLFF. This chain uses TRBV7-7 with TRBJ1-4, with 9 bases aligning to TRBD1. Germline CDR1 is SSHAT and CDR2 is FNYEAQ (reference sequence). The CDR3 sequence is 14 residues long.

The V gene is TRBV12-5, the J gene TRBJ2-1, with 9 positions matching TRBD2. The CDR3 contains 15 residues. V lost 8 bases, J lost 7 bases, and 12 bases stayed unmatched. Germline V CDR1 and CDR2: LGHNT, FRNRAP. The CDR3 coding sequence is TGTGCTAGTACTAGCGGGTCTGGTTTATTAAATGAGCAGTTCTTC. It specifies CASTSGSGLLNEQFF.

V gene TRBV5-1 combines with J gene TRBJ2-1; 10 bases line up with TRBD1. Germline assignment: CDR1 SGHRS and CDR2 YFSETQ. Trimming took 5 bases from V and 0 from J; bases not matched to a gene: 11. The CDR3 length is 18 residues. The CDR3 nucleotides are TGCGCCAGCAGTACAGGACCAGGGACAGGGGTCTCCTACAATGAGCAGTTCTTC. Protein product: CASSTGPGTGVSYNEQFF.

This clone was recorded a few times. The chain joins TRBV20-1 to TRBJ1-4, with D possibly matching TRBD1 (6 bases). Germline values: CDR1 DFQATT, CDR2 SNEGSKA (reference sequence). Trimming took 4 bases from V and 15 from J, leaving 15 bases between them. The CDR3 contains 11 residues. The CDR3 reads CSANRQVGMFF. In nucleotides, the CDR3 is TGCAGTGCTAACAGACAGGTCGGGATGTTTTTT.

V usage is TRBV30 and J usage is TRBJ1-5; 7 bases are a match to TRBD1. Germline CDR1 and CDR2: GTSNPN and SVGIG (reference sequence). The length of the CDR3 is 17 residues. Losses at the gene ends were 1 base for V and 0 bases for J; bases not matched to a gene: 9. DNA for the CDR3: TGTGCCTGGAGTGGGGCCCGGGACAGCTATAGCAATCAGCCCCAGCATTTT. Translation: CAWSGARDSYSNQPQHF. Full variable domain (remainder filled in from reference TRBV30 and TRBJ1-5): SQTIHQWPATLVQPVGSPLSLECTVEGTSNPNLYWYRQAAGRGLQLLFYSVGIGQISSEVPQNLSASRPQDRQFILSSKKLLLSDSGFYLCAWSGARDSYSNQPQHFGDGTRLSIL.

CDR3 amino acids: CASSSKAGQAFF. The DNA for the CDR3 is TGTGCCAGCAGTTCTAAGGCAGGGCAAGCTTTCTTT. The V and J genes are TRBV7-2 and TRBJ1-1; TRBD1 is a possible D gene (5 bases). V lost 6 bases to trimming and J lost 9 bases, with 14 bases between them. Germline CDR1 SGHTA, CDR2 FQGNSA. This CDR3 is built from 12 residues.

This sequence joins TRBV7-9 and TRBJ2-2, with D unclear. V was pared by 1 base and J by 0 bases, with 6 bases between. This CDR3 region has 15 residues. Germline V gene sequence: CDR1 SEHNR, CDR2 FQNEAQ (reference sequence). CDR3 region: CASSLGSANTGELFF. CDR3 nucleotide sequence: TGTGCCAGCAGCTTAGGCAGCGCGAACACCGGGGAGCTGTTTTTT.

V is TRBV5-1 and J is TRBJ1-2; 7 bases fit TRBD1. Losses at the gene ends were 0 bases for V and 8 bases for J; bases not matched to a gene: 7. The CDR3 is 14 amino acids. Germline CDR1 reads SGHRS; CDR2 reads YFSETQ. The CDR3 sequence: CASSLGRGQQGYTF. The CDR3 nucleotides are TGCGCCAGCAGCTTGGGGAGGGGGCAGCAAGGCTACACCTTC. The full variable domain, its missing parts supplied by reference TRBV5-1 and TRBJ1-2, is KAGVTQTPRYLIKTRGQQVTLSCSPISGHRSVSWYQQTPGQGLQFLFEYFSETQRNKGNFPGRFSGRQFSNSRSEMNVSTLELGDSALYLCASSLGRGQQGYTFGSGTRLTVV.

The CDR3 bases are TGTGCAAGTCGCTCATATAAGGACAGAAATAGCAATCAGCCCCAGCATTTT. This sequence encodes CASRSYKDRNSNQPQHF. This rearrangement joins TRBV12-2 to TRBJ1-5; the table's D call, TRBD1, was not checked against the DNA. TRBV12-2 counts as a pseudogene. The CDR3 loop spans 17 amino acids.

The chain employs TRBV28 and TRBJ1-2, with D tentatively TRBD1 (6 bases). V gave up 4 bases and J gave up 8 bases, with 17 bases separating them. The CDR3 runs to 14 residues. Germline V CDR1 and CDR2: MDHEN, SYDVKM. The CDR3 sequence: CASSWVGQTWGYTF. The CDR3 DNA reads as TGTGCCAGCAGTTGGGTAGGACAGACTTGGGGCTACACCTTC.

The genes are TRBV30 and TRBJ2-5; D might be TRBD2 (6 bases). V was clipped by 1 base and J by 5 bases, with 11 bases between them. Per germline, CDR1 GTSNPN and CDR2 SVGIG (reference sequence). This CDR3 comprises 13 residues. The DNA for the CDR3 is TGTGCCTGGAGTGGGGAGGTGAGGGAGACCCAGTACTTC. Its translation: CAWSGEVRETQYF.

V and J are TRBV2 and TRBJ2-1, with D tentatively TRBD2 (5 bases). V lost 8 bases and J 7 bases, leaving 9 bases between the germline ends. Germline V gives CDR1 SNHLY, CDR2 FYNNEI. This CDR3 region has 11 residues. CDR3 residues: CASGQRNEQFF. The CDR3 DNA follows: TGTGCCAGCGGCCAGCGGAATGAGCAGTTCTTC.

The chain recombines TRBV28 with TRBJ2-5, with a tentative D call TRBD1 (6 bases). V was clipped by 3 bases and J by 5 bases, with 13 bases between them. The CDR3 has 14 residues. Germline CDR1 is MDHEN and CDR2 is SYDVKM. The CDR3 DNA follows: TGTGCCAGCAGTTTGGAACAGGGTGGGGAGACCCAGTACTTC. Its protein product is CASSLEQGGETQYF.

The chain has TRBV10-3 and TRBJ2-7; tentatively, D is TRBD1 (6 bases). CDR1 is ENHRY and CDR2 is SYGVKD in the germline V gene. There are 14 residues in the CDR3. Trimming pared 3 bases from V and 3 bases from J, leaving 12 bases between. In DNA form, the CDR3 reads TGTGCCATCAGTGACGAAGGGGGAAACTACGAGCAGTACTTC. This codes for CAISDEGGNYEQYF.

The CDR3 region is CASSFAAGSNQPQHF. The CDR3 DNA is TGTGCCAGCAGCTTCGCGGCGGGTAGCAATCAGCCCCAGCATTTT. The chain combines TRBV7-2 with TRBJ1-5; D remains ambiguous. V lost 3 bases to trimming and J lost 0 bases, with 9 bases between them. Germline CDR1 SGHTA, CDR2 FQGNSA. The CDR3 length is 15 residues.

The chain carries TRBV19 and TRBJ1-5; tentative D call: TRBD1 (6 bases). The CDR3 length is 16 residues. V lost 7 bases to trimming and J lost 3 bases, with 19 bases between them. The germline V gene has CDR1 LNHDA and CDR2 SQIVND (reference sequence). DNA of the CDR3: TGTGCCAGTAATCCAGGACGGGGGGCATTCAATCAGCCCCAGCATTTT. It yields the protein CASNPGRGAFNQPQHF.

V gene TRBV7-2 combines with J gene TRBJ2-7, with 10 bases aligning to TRBD2. Germline V gene data show CDR1 as SGHTA and CDR2 as FQGNSA. This CDR3 has 16 residues. The V segment lost 5 bases and the J segment 0 bases; nucleotides outside the gene matches: 7. This chain's CDR3 is CASSRAGTSDSYEQYF. For the CDR3, the DNA is TGTGCCAGCAGCAGAGCCGGGACTAGCGACTCCTACGAGCAGTACTTC.

The chain links TRBV2 to TRBJ2-5; 9 positions agree with TRBD2. In germline, CDR1 is SNHLY, CDR2 FYNNEI. This CDR3 contains 12 residues. Trimming cost V 8 bases and J 4 bases; bases outside gene matches: 2. The CDR3 sequence: CASRSGGETQYF. In DNA, the CDR3 is TGTGCCAGCCGTAGCGGGGGAGAGACCCAGTACTTC. The full variable domain, with the rest looked up from reference TRBV2 and TRBJ2-5, is EPEVTQTPSHQVTQMGQEVILRCVPISNHLYFYWYRQILGQKVEFLVSFYNNEISEKSEIFDDQFSVERPDGSNFTLKIRSTKLEDSAMYFCASRSGGETQYFGPGTRLLVL.

The chain joins TRBV30 to TRBJ2-1; 11 bases are a match to TRBD2. CDR3 length equals 13 residues. Germline V gene lookup returns CDR1 GTSNPN and CDR2 SVGIG (reference sequence). With V trimmed by 0 bases and J by 16 bases, 8 bases remained unmatched. The CDR3 sequence is CAWSVQVAGGRFF. Here the CDR3 DNA reads TGTGCCTGGAGTGTACAGGTAGCGGGGGGGCGATTCTTC.

The gene calls are TRBV30 and TRBJ1-2; 7 bases align to TRBD1. This CDR3 has 14 amino acids. The junction had 5 bases not matched to a gene; V was cut back by 0 bases and J by 4 bases. Germline CDR1 and CDR2: GTSNPN and SVGIG (reference sequence). CDR3 nucleotide sequence: TGTGCCTGGAGTGTATGGGCAGGGGGCTATGGCTACACCTTC. It is translated as CAWSVWAGGYGYTF.

The chain recombines TRBV2 with TRBJ2-2, with 9 bases identical to TRBD1. V dropped 8 bases and J dropped 2; count of bases not matched to a gene: 6. The CDR3 covers 15 residues. The germline V gene has CDR1 SNHLY and CDR2 FYNNEI. The CDR3 region is CASGKGQGNTGELFF. CDR3 bases: TGTGCCAGCGGGAAGGGACAGGGAAACACCGGGGAGCTGTTTTTT.

This rearrangement joins TRBV7-2 to TRBJ2-7, with TRBD1 matching over 9 bases. The CDR3 has 17 amino acids. V lost 5 bases and J lost 6; bases outside the gene matches: 17. Germline V gives CDR1 SGHTA, CDR2 FQGNSA. The CDR3 DNA follows: TGTGCCAGCAGCATCTTGGCTAGCACAGGGGGCTCCCTCGAGCAGTACTTC. Translated, it gives CASSILASTGGSLEQYF.

V is TRBV28 and J is TRBJ2-3; the match to TRBD2 covers 10 bases. This CDR3 contains 16 residues. Germline V gives CDR1 MDHEN, CDR2 SYDVKM. V shed 6 bases and J 5 bases; nucleotides not matched to a gene: 11. In nucleotides, the CDR3 is TGTGCCAGCAGCCACGGTAAAGCGGGGGGGCAAGATACGCAGTATTTT. The encoded protein is CASSHGKAGGQDTQYF.

This chain joins TRBV19 and TRBJ1-2; a weak D match, TRBD1 (6 bases). In germline, CDR1 is LNHDA, CDR2 SQIVND (reference sequence). The length of the CDR3 is 15 residues. With 5 bases removed from V and 7 bases from J, the gap between germline ends came to 20 bases. CDR3 bases: TGTGCCAGTAGTCCCCGATCTTCAGGGGCGGCTGGCTACACCTTC. Translation: CASSPRSSGAAGYTF.

The CDR3 DNA follows: TGTGCCACCCAGGGTCCTGGGGCCAACGTCCTGACTTTC. Translating gives CATQGPGANVLTF. This rearrangement joins TRBV19 to TRBJ2-6; D perhaps matches TRBD1 (5 bases). The germline gives CDR1 LNHDA, CDR2 SQIVND (reference sequence). Trimming cost V 10 bases and J 2 bases, with 9 bases left between them. CDR3 length equals 13 residues.